Here is one TCR beta chain with its context. No antigen is known for it. These data belong to a study of T-cell reconstitution after alpha-beta-depleted transplantation in children. A library of TCRbeta sequences, prepared with unique molecular identifiers, was generated. Using its own MiXCR run on the PCR reads, TCRdb lists one record per CDR3 protein. This table has roughly 490,000 distinct CDR3 sequences, about an eighth appearing once. The CDR3 covers 16 residues. Germline CDR1 reads MNHEY; CDR2 reads SMNVEV (reference sequence). The germline V and J ends were trimmed by 5 bases and 4 bases, with 17 bases remaining between them. Study-wide results and limits: Surviving thymic progenitors and recipient T cells were the source of high TCRbeta diversity at day 60 in some patients. T-cell counts and diversity at one year following transplant were attributed mainly to newly produced T cells. Expanded graft clones, several hundred of them, were reportedly the source of alpha-beta T cells about two months after transplant.

The chain recombines TRBV27 with TRBJ2-2, with D unclear. The sequence came from a female patient between 2 and 15 years old who had a stem cell transplant for aplastic anemia, so the T cells may come from the graft donor. The sequencing used PBMCs, mostly from graft donor cells, collected 180 days after TCRalphabeta/CD19-depleted stem cell transplant. For the CDR3, the DNA is TGTGCCAGCAGTCCGATGACTGGTATGGCCACCGGGGAGCTGTTTTTT. Translating it yields CASSPMTGMATGELFF.